Listed below are T cell receptor beta chains from one sample, sequenced in a study of glioma-infiltrating T cells after dendritic cell vaccination. Libraries were prepared by immunoSEQ multiplex PCR; TCRdb keeps only in-frame clonotypes and omits some of them. The sample contains under 70,000 clones, approximately 85% of which appear only once. The source was blood, collected before dendritic cell vaccination. Receptors were obtained from a human donor with glioblastoma. CDR3s include the opening cysteine and the closing phenylalanine or tryptophan. Fields, in order: V gene, J gene, D gene, clone size, CDR3 length, CDR3 DNA, CDR3 protein. The D gene is left open where the match is weak. The size of a clone is reported for some rows only, either as once, few or many, or as a class for expanded clones.

v_call: TRBV9; j_call: TRBJ2-5; d_call: TRBD1; clone_size: .; cdr3_length: 13; cdr3_nt: TGTGCCAGCAGCGTAGATGGGACAGGCGGTTTGTACTTC; cdr3_aa: CASSVDGTGGLYF
v_call: TRBV15; j_call: TRBJ1-5; d_call: .; clone_size: .; cdr3_length: 13; cdr3_nt: TGTGCCACCAGCAGAGACGGTTTTCAGCCCCAGCATTTT; cdr3_aa: CATSRDGFQPQHF
v_call: TRBV6-5; j_call: TRBJ1-2; d_call: .; clone_size: .; cdr3_length: 13; cdr3_nt: TGTGCCAGCAGACCAGGTAGTTCCTATGGCTACACCTTC; cdr3_aa: CASRPGSSYGYTF
v_call: TRBV5-1; j_call: TRBJ1-6; d_call: .; clone_size: .; cdr3_length: 17; cdr3_nt: TGCGCCAGCAGCTTGGCCAATTCGTACAGGGCTAATTCACCCCTCCACTTT; cdr3_aa: CASSLANSYRANSPLHF
v_call: TRBV19; j_call: TRBJ1-6; d_call: .; clone_size: once; cdr3_length: 14; cdr3_nt: TGTGCCAGTAGTCATCGGGGGGCGAATTCACCCCTCCACTTT; cdr3_aa: CASSHRGANSPLHF
v_call: TRBV11-1; j_call: TRBJ2-7; d_call: TRBD2; clone_size: .; cdr3_length: 14; cdr3_nt: TGTGCCAGCAGCAAAGAGCGGGGGGCGCAGGAGCAGTACTTC; cdr3_aa: CASSKERGAQEQYF
v_call: TRBV7-2; j_call: TRBJ2-2; d_call: .; clone_size: .; cdr3_length: 14; cdr3_nt: TGTGCCAGCAACCCCAGGGTCGCCACCGGGGAGCTGTTTTTT; cdr3_aa: CASNPRVATGELFF
v_call: TRBV5-4; j_call: TRBJ1-1; d_call: TRBD1; clone_size: .; cdr3_length: 14; cdr3_nt: TGTGCCAGCAGCCCCGGGACAGTAAGGGATGAAGCTTTCTTT; cdr3_aa: CASSPGTVRDEAFF
v_call: TRBV5-8; j_call: TRBJ1-6; d_call: .; clone_size: .; cdr3_length: 14; cdr3_nt: TGTGCCAGCAGCTTGGAGGGGCGTAATTCACCCCTCCACTTT; cdr3_aa: CASSLEGRNSPLHF
v_call: TRBV2; j_call: TRBJ2-7; d_call: .; clone_size: few; cdr3_length: 13; cdr3_nt: TGTGCCAGCAGGAACATTGGAGACTACGAGCAGTACTTC; cdr3_aa: CASRNIGDYEQYF
v_call: TRBV7-9; j_call: TRBJ1-2; d_call: .; clone_size: .; cdr3_length: 15; cdr3_nt: TGTGCCAGCAGCTCCTCAGGGAGGGCGTTCTATGGCTACACCTTC; cdr3_aa: CASSSSGRAFYGYTF
v_call: TRBV2; j_call: TRBJ1-5; d_call: .; clone_size: .; cdr3_length: 14; cdr3_nt: TGTGCCAGCAACTTGGGGGGGAGCAATCAGCCCCAGCATTTT; cdr3_aa: CASNLGGSNQPQHF
v_call: TRBV5-8; j_call: TRBJ1-1; d_call: .; clone_size: .; cdr3_length: 13; cdr3_nt: TGTGCCAGCATGCGAGGGATGGGCACTGAAGCTTTCTTT; cdr3_aa: CASMRGMGTEAFF
v_call: TRBV5-4; j_call: TRBJ2-7; d_call: TRBD1; clone_size: .; cdr3_length: 14; cdr3_nt: TGTGCCAGCAGCTTGGGGACAGGGGCCTACGAGCAGTACTTC; cdr3_aa: CASSLGTGAYEQYF
v_call: TRBV10-1; j_call: TRBJ2-7; d_call: .; clone_size: .; cdr3_length: 13; cdr3_nt: TGCGCCAGCAGTGAAGCTCCCTCCTACGAGCAGTACTTC; cdr3_aa: CASSEAPSYEQYF
v_call: TRBV10-3; j_call: TRBJ2-7; d_call: TRBD2; clone_size: .; cdr3_length: 14; cdr3_nt: TGTGCCACTGGACTAGCGGGGGGCCCCTACGAGCAGTACTTC; cdr3_aa: CATGLAGGPYEQYF
v_call: TRBV4-1; j_call: TRBJ2-1; d_call: .; clone_size: .; cdr3_length: 14; cdr3_nt: TGCGCCAGCAGCCGGGACAACCCAGGGGATGAGCAGTTCTTC; cdr3_aa: CASSRDNPGDEQFF
v_call: TRBV7-2; j_call: TRBJ2-3; d_call: TRBD2; clone_size: .; cdr3_length: 17; cdr3_nt: TGTGCCAGCAGCTTAGTCATTAGCGGGGGGGCCACAGATACGCAGTATTTT; cdr3_aa: CASSLVISGGATDTQYF
v_call: TRBV5-4; j_call: TRBJ2-7; d_call: TRBD1; clone_size: .; cdr3_length: 14; cdr3_nt: TGTGCCAGCAGGGCGGACAGGGTTAGGGGCGAGCAGTACTTC; cdr3_aa: CASRADRVRGEQYF
v_call: TRBV9; j_call: TRBJ1-1; d_call: .; clone_size: .; cdr3_length: 15; cdr3_nt: TGTGCCAGCAGCGTAGGGGAGGGATTGAACACTGAAGCTTTCTTT; cdr3_aa: CASSVGEGLNTEAFF
v_call: TRBV20-1; j_call: TRBJ2-5; d_call: .; clone_size: .; cdr3_length: 9; cdr3_nt: TGCAGTGCTGGACAAGCCCAGTACTTC; cdr3_aa: CSAGQAQYF
v_call: TRBV7-2; j_call: TRBJ1-3; d_call: .; clone_size: .; cdr3_length: 15; cdr3_nt: TGTGCCAGCAGACCACAGGCTCACTCTGGAAACACCATATATTTT; cdr3_aa: CASRPQAHSGNTIYF
v_call: TRBV30; j_call: TRBJ1-3; d_call: .; clone_size: .; cdr3_length: 14; cdr3_nt: TGTGCCTGGAGTCTGGCGGTCTCTGGAAACACCATATATTTT; cdr3_aa: CAWSLAVSGNTIYF
v_call: TRBV30; j_call: TRBJ1-6; d_call: .; clone_size: .; cdr3_length: 14; cdr3_nt: TGTGCCTGGAGTCTGCAGGGTGGTGGTTCACCCCTCCACTTT; cdr3_aa: CAWSLQGGGSPLHF
v_call: TRBV5-1; j_call: TRBJ1-6; d_call: .; clone_size: .; cdr3_length: 14; cdr3_nt: TGCGCCAGCAGCCAGGGGTCCTATAATTCACCCCTCCACTTT; cdr3_aa: CASSQGSYNSPLHF
v_call: TRBV15; j_call: TRBJ1-3; d_call: .; clone_size: .; cdr3_length: 12; cdr3_nt: TGTGCCACTCAGTACTCTGGAAACACCATATATTTT; cdr3_aa: CATQYSGNTIYF
v_call: TRBV9; j_call: TRBJ2-1; d_call: .; clone_size: once; cdr3_length: 15; cdr3_nt: TGTGCCAGCAGCGTAGCTACAGGAAGGGGCGGTGAGCAGTTCTTC; cdr3_aa: CASSVATGRGGEQFF
v_call: TRBV5-4; j_call: TRBJ2-5; d_call: .; clone_size: .; cdr3_length: 15; cdr3_nt: TGTGCCAGCAGCTTGTCTTCCGCGGTCCAAGAGACCCAGTACTTC; cdr3_aa: CASSLSSAVQETQYF
v_call: TRBV30; j_call: TRBJ1-5; d_call: .; clone_size: few; cdr3_length: 13; cdr3_nt: TGTGCCTGGAGCGACAGCCTTAATCAGCCCCAGCATTTT; cdr3_aa: CAWSDSLNQPQHF
v_call: TRBV10-2; j_call: TRBJ2-7; d_call: TRBD1; clone_size: .; cdr3_length: 15; cdr3_nt: TGCGCCAGCAGTCCAGCTGGGACAGGGCCCTACGAGCAGTACTTC; cdr3_aa: CASSPAGTGPYEQYF
v_call: TRBV9; j_call: TRBJ2-3; d_call: .; clone_size: .; cdr3_length: 11; cdr3_nt: TGTGCCAGCAGCGACCCTAGTCAGCAGTATTTT; cdr3_aa: CASSDPSQQYF
v_call: TRBV11-3; j_call: TRBJ2-1; d_call: TRBD2; clone_size: .; cdr3_length: 12; cdr3_nt: TGTGCCAGCAGCTTAAGCGGGGGATCGATGTTCTTC; cdr3_aa: CASSLSGGSMFF
v_call: TRBV6-5; j_call: TRBJ1-4; d_call: .; clone_size: .; cdr3_length: 15; cdr3_nt: TGTGCCAGCAGGCAACGGGGGGGGACTAATGAAAAACTGTTTTTT; cdr3_aa: CASRQRGGTNEKLFF
v_call: TRBV5-6; j_call: TRBJ1-1; d_call: .; clone_size: .; cdr3_length: 13; cdr3_nt: TGTGCCAGCATCAACGGGGGGGCTTATGAAGCTTTCTTT; cdr3_aa: CASINGGAYEAFF
v_call: TRBV11-2; j_call: TRBJ1-2; d_call: .; clone_size: once; cdr3_length: 18; cdr3_nt: TGTGCCAGCAGCTTAGTTTCCCCATTCATGGCAGGGGAGTATGGCTACACCTTC; cdr3_aa: CASSLVSPFMAGEYGYTF
v_call: TRBV5-8; j_call: TRBJ2-1; d_call: TRBD2; clone_size: .; cdr3_length: 19; cdr3_nt: TGTGCCAGCAATCCCATGGGACTAGCGGGGGGGCCAACCTACAATGAGCAGTTCTTC; cdr3_aa: CASNPMGLAGGPTYNEQFF
v_call: TRBV7-2; j_call: TRBJ1-6; d_call: TRBD1; clone_size: .; cdr3_length: 14; cdr3_nt: TGTGCCAGCAGCTTACGACAGGGGAATTCACCCCTCCACTTT; cdr3_aa: CASSLRQGNSPLHF
v_call: TRBV30; j_call: TRBJ1-3; d_call: .; clone_size: .; cdr3_length: 17; cdr3_nt: TGTGCCTGGAGTGTAAATCTAGGCCGCGGCTCTGGAAACACCATATATTTT; cdr3_aa: CAWSVNLGRGSGNTIYF
v_call: TRBV5-4; j_call: TRBJ2-1; d_call: TRBD2; clone_size: .; cdr3_length: 15; cdr3_nt: TGTGCCAGCAGCGCGACTAGCGGGGCCTACAATGAGCAGTTCTTC; cdr3_aa: CASSATSGAYNEQFF
v_call: TRBV9; j_call: TRBJ1-1; d_call: .; clone_size: .; cdr3_length: 10; cdr3_nt: TGTGCTGGCAGGGACACTGAAGCTTTCTTT; cdr3_aa: CAGRDTEAFF
v_call: TRBV7-2; j_call: TRBJ2-7; d_call: TRBD1; clone_size: .; cdr3_length: 18; cdr3_nt: TGTGCCAGCAGTTCTGTTAACCGGGACAGGGCAACAAGCTACGAGCAGTACTTC; cdr3_aa: CASSSVNRDRATSYEQYF
v_call: TRBV5-1; j_call: TRBJ1-1; d_call: TRBD1; clone_size: .; cdr3_length: 16; cdr3_nt: TGCGCCAGCAGCTTCAAGACAGGGGGCGATGGAACTGAAGCTTTCTTT; cdr3_aa: CASSFKTGGDGTEAFF
v_call: TRBV5-1; j_call: TRBJ1-1; d_call: .; clone_size: .; cdr3_length: 15; cdr3_nt: TGCGCCAGCAGCTTGAAGGACTATATGAACACTGAAGCTTTCTTT; cdr3_aa: CASSLKDYMNTEAFF
v_call: TRBV28; j_call: TRBJ2-1; d_call: .; clone_size: once; cdr3_length: 13; cdr3_nt: TGTGCCAGCCGCTCAGGGACCTACAATGAGCAGTTCTTC; cdr3_aa: CASRSGTYNEQFF
v_call: TRBV7-9; j_call: TRBJ2-6; d_call: .; clone_size: .; cdr3_length: 18; cdr3_nt: TGTGCCAGCAGCGTCGGAGGCGGAGGTTTCCGGGGGGCCAACGTCCTGACTTTC; cdr3_aa: CASSVGGGGFRGANVLTF
v_call: TRBV28; j_call: TRBJ2-6; d_call: .; clone_size: once; cdr3_length: 15; cdr3_nt: TGTGCCAGCAGTTTAAGCAGGGGTGGGGCCAACGTCCTGACTTTC; cdr3_aa: CASSLSRGGANVLTF
v_call: TRBV5-6; j_call: TRBJ1-6; d_call: TRBD1; clone_size: .; cdr3_length: 14; cdr3_nt: TGTGCCAGCAGCTCCGGACAGGGGCGCTCACCCCTCCACTTT; cdr3_aa: CASSSGQGRSPLHF
v_call: TRBV7-8; j_call: TRBJ2-7; d_call: TRBD2; clone_size: .; cdr3_length: 15; cdr3_nt: TGTGCCAGCAGCTTAGCCTGGGCGGGGGGCGCCGAGCAGTACTTC; cdr3_aa: CASSLAWAGGAEQYF
v_call: TRBV30; j_call: TRBJ2-1; d_call: TRBD2; clone_size: .; cdr3_length: 14; cdr3_nt: TGTGCCTGGAGTGGAGGGATAGCGGGAGATGAGCAGTTCTTC; cdr3_aa: CAWSGGIAGDEQFF
v_call: TRBV4-1; j_call: TRBJ1-1; d_call: TRBD1; clone_size: .; cdr3_length: 18; cdr3_nt: TGCGCCAGCAGCCAACGTGGACAGGGTAAGAAAGGGAACACTGAAGCTTTCTTT; cdr3_aa: CASSQRGQGKKGNTEAFF
v_call: TRBV28; j_call: TRBJ2-7; d_call: .; clone_size: .; cdr3_length: 14; cdr3_nt: TGTGCCAGCACCCGCCCAGGGTTGCCCTACGAGCAGTACTTC; cdr3_aa: CASTRPGLPYEQYF
v_call: TRBV7-2; j_call: TRBJ2-2; d_call: TRBD1; clone_size: .; cdr3_length: 15; cdr3_nt: TGTGCCAGCAGCTTTTCCGGGACAGACACCGGGGAGCTGTTTTTT; cdr3_aa: CASSFSGTDTGELFF
v_call: TRBV10-2; j_call: TRBJ1-1; d_call: .; clone_size: .; cdr3_length: 14; cdr3_nt: TGCGCCAGCACCGAGGGGGGCGGGGGCACTGAAGCTTTCTTT; cdr3_aa: CASTEGGGGTEAFF
v_call: TRBV4-1; j_call: TRBJ2-3; d_call: .; clone_size: .; cdr3_length: 17; cdr3_nt: TGCGCCAGCAGCCAAGGAGGGAACAGGGTTATATCAGATACGCAGTATTTT; cdr3_aa: CASSQGGNRVISDTQYF